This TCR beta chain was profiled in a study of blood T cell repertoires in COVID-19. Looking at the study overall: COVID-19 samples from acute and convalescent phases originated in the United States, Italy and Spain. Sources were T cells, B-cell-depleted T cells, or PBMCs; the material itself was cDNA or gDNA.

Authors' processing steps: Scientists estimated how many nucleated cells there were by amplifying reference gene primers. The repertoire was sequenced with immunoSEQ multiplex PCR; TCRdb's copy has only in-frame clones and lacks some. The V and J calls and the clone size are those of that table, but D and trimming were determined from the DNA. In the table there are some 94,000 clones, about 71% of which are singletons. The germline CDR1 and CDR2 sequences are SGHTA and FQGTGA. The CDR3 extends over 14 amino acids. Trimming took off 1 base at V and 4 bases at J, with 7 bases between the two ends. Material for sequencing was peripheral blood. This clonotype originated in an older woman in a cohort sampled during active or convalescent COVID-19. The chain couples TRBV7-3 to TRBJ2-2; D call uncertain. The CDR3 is CASSLIQSTGELFF. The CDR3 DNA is TGTGCCAGCAGCTTAATCCAGTCCACCGGGGAGCTGTTTTTT.